The clone carrying this T cell receptor (beta chain) has a single count. The target antigen is unknown. Other nucleotide sequences from this sample produce the same CDR3. At the deep level, the assay was run. Sequencing was performed with immunoSEQ multiplex PCR; in TCRdb, only in-frame clones are kept and a portion is missing. This sample has about 2 million clones; roughly 94% occur once, and the top ten carry 0.1% to 0.15%. This specimen comes from a study of shared clonotypes between healthy human individuals. Broader study findings: Few donors restricted represented genetic and exposure-history diversity. Only blood was sampled; tissue repertoires likely differ.

Germline CDR1 is MDHEN and CDR2 is SYDVKM. J lost 3 bases, V lost 2 bases, and 2 bases had no gene match. The CDR3 contains 14 residues. The TCR sequence derives from a man younger than 35 in good health. Sequencing was performed on naive CD4+ T cells sorted from blood. Documented subset: CD45RA+ positively selected. This chain joins TRBV28 and TRBJ1-1, with 8 positions matching TRBD1. CDR3 residues: CASSLTGGYTEAFF. Here the CDR3 DNA reads TGTGCCAGCAGTTTAACAGGGGGGTACACTGAAGCTTTCTTT.